The text below deals with one TCR beta chain. Antigen unknown. The sample belongs to a study of identical twins. Study-wide findings and caveats: Conclusions came from cross-sectional statistical analysis, not from following the same donors. Models underestimated TCR alpha sharing (out-of-frame) in monozygotic twins. Because invariant MAIT and iNKT cells could be present, zero-insertion analyses could be partly confounded.

TCRdb re-derived calls from the 5' RACE reads in MiXCR, one entry per CDR3 protein. The sample yields roughly 770,000 distinct CDR3 sequences, about 18% seen once. V gave up 6 bases and J gave up 5 bases, with 13 bases separating them. This CDR3 is 13 amino acids long. The data were also submitted as part of a second study, on T cells expressing NK-cell markers. This second study notes: NKG2C+ dominant clonotypes from several donors made up roughly 1.0-8% of CD8+ T cells.

The receptor comes from a woman younger than 35 in good health. J is TRBJ2-5 and V is TRBV12-3 or TRBV12-4; TRBD2 is a possible D gene (6 bases). The sample was PBMCs. DNA for the CDR3: TGTGCCAGCAGGGAGGAGGGCCGGGAGACCCAGTACTTC. It is translated as CASREEGRETQYF.